This entry lists 7 T cell receptor beta chains sequenced from one sample in a study of T cell changes during pregnancy in multiple sclerosis. Sequencing used immunoSEQ multiplex PCR; TCRdb keeps in-frame clones, though not all of them. In the table there are around 50,000 clones, 95% of which are singletons. The sequences come from CD8+ T cells from peripheral blood mononuclear cells, collected in the first trimester of pregnancy. These receptors all come from a female donor with multiple sclerosis, enrolled in a pregnancy study.

The CDR3 spells CASSVGQGDYGYTF. As DNA, the CDR3 is TGTGCCAGCAGCGTAGGACAGGGGGACTATGGCTACACCTTC. The chain is built from TRBV9 and TRBJ1-2; TRBD1 agrees at 9 bases. This CDR3 is built from 14 residues. With V trimmed by 0 bases and J by 3 bases, 0 bases remained unmatched. Germline CDR1 is SGDLS and CDR2 is YYNGEE.

This chain connects TRBV14 to TRBJ1-2, with a possible D match to TRBD1 (6 bases). Germline V lookup: CDR1 SGHDN, CDR2 FVKESK. The ends were cut back, 4 bases at V and 10 bases at J, with 13 bases in the middle. The CDR3 contains 12 residues. CDR3 protein: CASSPVQGSYTF. The CDR3 nucleotides read TGTGCCAGCAGCCCCGTACAGGGTTCCTACACCTTC.

This chain links TRBV10-2 with TRBJ2-7; D ambiguous. Germline lookup yields CDR1 WSHSY and CDR2 SAAADI. The CDR3 runs to 13 residues. Trimming shortened V by 2 bases and J by 2 bases, and 7 bases separated the two germline ends. The CDR3 region has the DNA TGCGCCAGCAGTGAGACCAGAACCTACGAGCAGTACTTC. Translation gives CASSETRTYEQYF.

The rearrangement joins TRBV29-1 to TRBJ2-5, with a weak D call TRBD1 (6 bases). This CDR3 has 15 residues. The germline V gene has CDR1 SQVTM and CDR2 ANQGSEA. The germline V and J ends were trimmed by 6 bases and 4 bases, with 21 bases remaining between them. CDR3 in amino acids: CSVITTGFRGETQYF. CDR3 DNA sequence: TGCAGCGTAATAACAACAGGGTTCAGAGGAGAGACCCAGTACTTC.

The rearrangement uses TRBV19 and TRBJ2-1; 10 bases are a match to TRBD2. Germline V gene data show CDR1 as LNHDA and CDR2 as SQIVND (reference sequence). J was trimmed by 7 bases and V by 1 base; bases with no gene match: 10. This CDR3 has 17 residues. Here the CDR3 reads CASSIGSGRAHPNEQFF. CDR3 sequence (DNA): TGTGCCAGTAGTATAGGGAGCGGGAGGGCCCATCCGAATGAGCAGTTCTTC.

This chain links TRBV4-3 with TRBJ2-7; tentatively, D is TRBD1 (7 bases). CDR3 length: 16 residues. V lost 0 bases to trimming and J lost 4 bases, with 16 bases between them. Germline CDR1 and CDR2: LGHNA and YSLEER. The CDR3 DNA is TGCGCCAGCAGCCAAGATTGGACAGGTGGGGGGTACGAGCAGTACTTC. It yields the protein CASSQDWTGGGYEQYF.

The chain couples TRBV13 to TRBJ2-2; 11 bases agree with TRBD2. Germline V gene sequence: CDR1 PRHDT, CDR2 FYEKMQ (reference sequence). Losses at the gene ends were 5 bases for V and 1 base for J; bases not matched to a gene: 3. The CDR3 consists of 16 residues. The CDR3 nucleotides are TGTGCCAGCAGCCCCGGGACTAGCGGGAACACCGGGGAGCTGTTTTTT. This sequence encodes CASSPGTSGNTGELFF.